The following is a T cell receptor beta chain sequence with its context. Different DNA sequences within this sample yield the same CDR3. V lost 1 base to trimming and J lost 1 base, with 7 bases between them. The CDR3 extends over 14 amino acids. Germline CDR1 and CDR2: SEHNR and FQNEAQ (reference sequence). The data stem from a study of blood T cell repertoires in COVID-19. The data were produced by immunoSEQ multiplex PCR, yet TCRdb's version contains in-frame clones alone and is incomplete. The data contain about 130,000 clones, 86% of them seen just once; the ten biggest clones take up around 2.5%.

The TCR originated in a woman aged 45-59 years who had recovered from COVID-19. The sequenced sample consisted of PBMCs or T cells enriched from blood (not recorded which). This chain uses TRBV7-9 with TRBJ1-1; D gene uncertain. The CDR3: CASSLDRENTEAFF. As DNA, the CDR3 is TGTGCCAGCAGCTTAGACCGAGAGAACACTGAAGCTTTCTTT.